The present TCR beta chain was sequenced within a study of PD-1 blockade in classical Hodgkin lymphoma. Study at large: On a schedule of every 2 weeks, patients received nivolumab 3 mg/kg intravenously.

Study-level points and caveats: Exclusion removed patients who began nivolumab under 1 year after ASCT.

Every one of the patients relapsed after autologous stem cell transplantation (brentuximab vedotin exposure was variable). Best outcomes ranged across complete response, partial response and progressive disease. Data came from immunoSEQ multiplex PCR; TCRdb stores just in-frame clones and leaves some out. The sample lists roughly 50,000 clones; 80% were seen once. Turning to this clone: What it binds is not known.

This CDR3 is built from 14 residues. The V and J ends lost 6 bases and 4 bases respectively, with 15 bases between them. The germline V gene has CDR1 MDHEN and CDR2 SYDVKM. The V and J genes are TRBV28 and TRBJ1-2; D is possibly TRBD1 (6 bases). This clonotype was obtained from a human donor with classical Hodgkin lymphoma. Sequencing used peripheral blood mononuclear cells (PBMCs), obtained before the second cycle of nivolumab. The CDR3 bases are TGTGCCAGCAGCCTACAAGGGGGATTCTATGGCTACACCTTC. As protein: CASSLQGGFYGYTF.